This is a list of T cell receptor beta chains from one sample in a study of blood T cell repertoires in COVID-19. Clones were read by immunoSEQ multiplex PCR, and TCRdb kept only the in-frame ones, dropping some. The data contain under 75,000 clones, 75% to 90% of them seen just once; the ten biggest clones take up 7% to 10%. The sequencing sample was made of peripheral blood. These receptors all stem from a man aged 45-65 years with active COVID-19. Each CDR3 is given with its conserved first and last residue. The D gene is left open where the match is weak. The size field is filled for only some rows; it gives once, few, many or a size class.

j_gene	abundance	d_gene	v_gene	CDR3nt	CDR3aa
TRBJ1-1	once	TRBD1	TRBV19	TGTGCCAGTAGACTTTGGACAGGGGCGAGTGGCACTGAAGCTTTCTTT	CASRLWTGASGTEAFF
TRBJ1-6	-	TRBD1	TRBV5-4	TGTGCCAGCCATCCGGGACAGGGATTACGCACCTATAATTCACCCCTCCACTTT	CASHPGQGLRTYNSPLHF
TRBJ1-5	-	-	TRBV2	TGTGCCAGCAGTGGAAGGGGTTCGGGCAATCAGCCCCAGCATTTT	CASSGRGSGNQPQHF
TRBJ2-3	-	TRBD1	TRBV4-1	TGCGCCAGCTCGAGAACAGGGGTTCTGGATACGCAGTATTTT	CASSRTGVLDTQYF
TRBJ1-1	-	TRBD1	TRBV6-6	TGTGCCAGCAGTTACTCGGACAGGATGAACACTGAAGCTTTCTTT	CASSYSDRMNTEAFF
TRBJ2-5	-	TRBD1	TRBV2	TGTGCCAGCAGTGAGGGCGGCAGGGGGCGCGGAGAGACCCAGTACTTC	CASSEGGRGRGETQYF
TRBJ1-2	-	-	TRBV5-4	TGTGCCAGCAGCTCGGACACGAACTATGGCTACACCTTC	CASSSDTNYGYTF
TRBJ1-2	-	-	TRBV7-8	TGTGCCAGCAGCTTATATTCCTCCGCTAACTATGGCTACACCTTC	CASSLYSSANYGYTF
TRBJ2-3	-	TRBD2	TRBV5-1	TGCGCCAGCAGCTTCCTAGCGGGAGAACCGGATACGCAGTATTTT	CASSFLAGEPDTQYF
TRBJ2-3	-	TRBD2	TRBV18	TGTGCCAGCTCGCGACTAGCAAGCACAGATACGCAGTATTTT	CASSRLASTDTQYF
TRBJ2-7	-	-	TRBV10-2	TGCGCCAGCAAATCGGGGTACCACGAGCAGTACTTC	CASKSGYHEQYF
TRBJ2-1	-	TRBD2	TRBV19	TGTGCCAGTAGCCTCGGGGGGAGCTCCTACAATGAGCAGTTCTTC	CASSLGGSSYNEQFF
TRBJ1-5	-	-	TRBV9	TGTGCCAGCAGCCAAACGGAGAATCAGCCCCAGCATTTT	CASSQTENQPQHF
TRBJ1-5	-	-	TRBV4-3	TGCGCCAGCAGCCAAGGATCGGGGGGTAATCAGCCCCAGCATTTT	CASSQGSGGNQPQHF
TRBJ2-7	-	TRBD1	TRBV6-5	TGTGCCAGCAGTTACCAGGACAGGGGACCCTACGAGCAGTACTTC	CASSYQDRGPYEQYF
TRBJ2-6	-	-	TRBV7-9	TGTGCCAGCAGCTTAGAACAGCCGATCGCTGGGGCCAACGTCCTGACTTTC	CASSLEQPIAGANVLTF
TRBJ1-1	once	-	TRBV9	TGTGCCAGCAGCGTAGATGTCAGGCCCATGAACACTGAAGCTTTCTTT	CASSVDVRPMNTEAFF
TRBJ1-5	-	TRBD1	TRBV2	TGTGCCAGCAGTGCACAGGGGGCCCTTAGCAATCAGCCCCAGCATTTT	CASSAQGALSNQPQHF
TRBJ2-5	-	-	TRBV18	TGTGCCAGCTCACCCCAGGGCCAAGAGACCCAGTACTTC	CASSPQGQETQYF
TRBJ2-7	-	TRBD2	TRBV4-1	TGCGCCAGCAGCCCGGGACTAGGCTACGAGCAGTACTTC	CASSPGLGYEQYF
TRBJ2-3	-	TRBD2	TRBV11-2	TGTGCCAGCAGCATCGGGACTACGAGCACAGATACGCAGTATTTT	CASSIGTTSTDTQYF
TRBJ1-3	-	TRBD1	TRBV5-6	TGTGCCAGCAGCTTGCTTGGCAGGGGGCGTAGAAACACCATATATTTT	CASSLLGRGRRNTIYF
TRBJ2-1	-	TRBD2	TRBV7-7	TGTGCCAGCAGCTTAGGTAGCGGGGGGTGGTATGAGCAGTTCTTC	CASSLGSGGWYEQFF
TRBJ1-2	-	TRBD1	TRBV6-5	TGTGCCAGCAGATTTCCAACAGGGGGGAACTATGGCTACACCTTC	CASRFPTGGNYGYTF
TRBJ2-5	once	TRBD1	TRBV4-2	TGTGCCAGCAGCCAAGATAAGGGGACAGGGCAAGAGACCCAGTACTTC	CASSQDKGTGQETQYF
TRBJ1-3	-	-	TRBV11-3	TGTGCCAGCAGCTTAACGTTCCAGGGGTTAGGTGGAAACACCATATATTTT	CASSLTFQGLGGNTIYF